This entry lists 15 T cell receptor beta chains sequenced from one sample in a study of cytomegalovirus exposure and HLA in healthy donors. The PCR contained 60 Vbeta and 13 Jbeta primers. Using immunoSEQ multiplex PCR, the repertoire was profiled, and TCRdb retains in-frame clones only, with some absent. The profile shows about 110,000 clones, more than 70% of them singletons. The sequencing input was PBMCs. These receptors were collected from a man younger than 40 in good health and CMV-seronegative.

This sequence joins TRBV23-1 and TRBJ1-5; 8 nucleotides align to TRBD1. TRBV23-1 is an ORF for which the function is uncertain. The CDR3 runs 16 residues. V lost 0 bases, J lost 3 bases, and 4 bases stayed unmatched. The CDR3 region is CASSQSEDRVNQPQHF. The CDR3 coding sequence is TGCGCCAGCAGTCAATCGGAGGACAGGGTCAATCAGCCCCAGCATTTT.

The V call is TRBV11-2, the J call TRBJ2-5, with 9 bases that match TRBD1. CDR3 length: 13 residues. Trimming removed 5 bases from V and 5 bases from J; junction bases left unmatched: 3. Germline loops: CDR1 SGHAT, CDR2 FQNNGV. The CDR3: CASSGTGRETQYF. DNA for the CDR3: TGTGCCAGCAGCGGGACAGGGAGGGAGACCCAGTACTTC.

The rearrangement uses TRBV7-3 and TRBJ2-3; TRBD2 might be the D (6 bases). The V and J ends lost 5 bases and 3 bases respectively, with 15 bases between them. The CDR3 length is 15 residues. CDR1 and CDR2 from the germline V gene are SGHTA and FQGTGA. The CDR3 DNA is TGTGCCAGCAGCGAAGTAGCGGAATCTACAGATACGCAGTATTTT. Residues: CASSEVAESTDTQYF.

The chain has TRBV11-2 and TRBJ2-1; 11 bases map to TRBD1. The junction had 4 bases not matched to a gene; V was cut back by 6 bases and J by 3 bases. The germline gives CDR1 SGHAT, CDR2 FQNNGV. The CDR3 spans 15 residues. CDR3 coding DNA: TGTGCCAGCAGGACCGGGACAGGGGGCTACAATGAGCAGTTCTTC. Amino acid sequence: CASRTGTGGYNEQFF.

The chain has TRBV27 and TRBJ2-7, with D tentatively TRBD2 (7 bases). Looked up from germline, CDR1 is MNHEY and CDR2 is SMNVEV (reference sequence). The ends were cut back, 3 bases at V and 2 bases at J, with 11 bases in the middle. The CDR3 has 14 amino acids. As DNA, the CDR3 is TGTGCCAGCAGTTTTGGGGGGGCCGCCTACGAGCAGTACTTC. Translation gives CASSFGGAAYEQYF.

CDR3 in DNA: TGTGCCAGCAGACCAGACAGGGGAGGAGGGGTGGGGTACTTC. Translation: CASRPDRGGGVGYF. The chain carries TRBV14 and TRBJ2-7, with 8 bases aligning to TRBD1. The CDR3 loop spans 14 amino acids. Germline CDR1 and CDR2: SGHDN and FVKESK. The V gene end was trimmed by 6 bases and the J gene end by 12 bases; junction bases not matched to a gene: 16.

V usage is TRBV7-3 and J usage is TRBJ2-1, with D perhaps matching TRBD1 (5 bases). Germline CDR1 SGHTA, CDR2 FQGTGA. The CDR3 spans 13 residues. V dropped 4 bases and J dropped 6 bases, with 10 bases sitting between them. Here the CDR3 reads CASSSHRSNEQFF. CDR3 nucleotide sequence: TGTGCCAGCAGCTCCCACAGGAGCAATGAGCAGTTCTTC.

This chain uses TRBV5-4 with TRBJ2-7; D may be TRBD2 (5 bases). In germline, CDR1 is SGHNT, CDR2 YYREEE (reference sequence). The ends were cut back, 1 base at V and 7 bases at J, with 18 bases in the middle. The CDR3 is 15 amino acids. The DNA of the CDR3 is TGTGCCAGCAGCTTGCGCGCCGGCGACCGGGGAGAGCAGTACTTC. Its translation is CASSLRAGDRGEQYF.

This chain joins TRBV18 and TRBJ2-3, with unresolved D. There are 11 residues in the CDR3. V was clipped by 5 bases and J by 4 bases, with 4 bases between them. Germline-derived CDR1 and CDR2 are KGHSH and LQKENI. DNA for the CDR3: TGTGCCAGCTCAGTCGCAGATACGCAGTATTTT. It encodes CASSVADTQYF.

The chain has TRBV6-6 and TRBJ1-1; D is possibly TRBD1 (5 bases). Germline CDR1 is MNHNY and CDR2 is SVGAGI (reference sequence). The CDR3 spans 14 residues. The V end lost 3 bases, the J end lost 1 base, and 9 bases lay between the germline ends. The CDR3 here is CASSYHRQNTEAFF. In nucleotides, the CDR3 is TGTGCCAGCAGTTATCACAGGCAGAACACTGAAGCTTTCTTT.

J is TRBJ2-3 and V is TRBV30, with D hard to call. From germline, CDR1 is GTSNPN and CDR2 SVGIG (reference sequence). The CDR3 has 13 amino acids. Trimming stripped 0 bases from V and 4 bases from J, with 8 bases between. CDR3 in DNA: TGTGCCTGGAGTGTTAGAGTGTCAGATACGCAGTATTTT. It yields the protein CAWSVRVSDTQYF.

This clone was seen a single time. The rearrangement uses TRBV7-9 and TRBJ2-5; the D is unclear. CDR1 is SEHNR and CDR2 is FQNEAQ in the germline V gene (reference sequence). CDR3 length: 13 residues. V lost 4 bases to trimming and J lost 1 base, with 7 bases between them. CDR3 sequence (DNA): TGTGCCAGCAGCTCAGCCAGCCAAGAGACCCAGTACTTC. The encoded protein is CASSSASQETQYF. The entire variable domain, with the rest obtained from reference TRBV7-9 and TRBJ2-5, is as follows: DTGVSQNPRHKITKRGQNVTFRCDPISEHNRLYWYRQTLGQGPEFLTYFQNEAQLEKSRLLSDRFSAERPKGSFSTLEIQRTEQGDSAMYLCASSSASQETQYFGPGTRLLVL.

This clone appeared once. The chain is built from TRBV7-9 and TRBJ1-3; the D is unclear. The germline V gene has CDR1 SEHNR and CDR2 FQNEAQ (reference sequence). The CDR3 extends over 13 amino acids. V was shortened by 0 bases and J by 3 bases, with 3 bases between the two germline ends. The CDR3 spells CASSLALGNTIYF. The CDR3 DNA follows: TGTGCCAGCAGCTTAGCACTTGGAAACACCATATATTTT.

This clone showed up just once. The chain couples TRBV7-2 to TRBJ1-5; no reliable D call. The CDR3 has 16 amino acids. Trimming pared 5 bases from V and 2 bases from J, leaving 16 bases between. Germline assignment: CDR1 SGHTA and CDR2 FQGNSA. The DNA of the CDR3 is TGTGCCAGCAGCCTATTACCCCGTCAAGGCAATCAGCCCCAGCATTTT. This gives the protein CASSLLPRQGNQPQHF.

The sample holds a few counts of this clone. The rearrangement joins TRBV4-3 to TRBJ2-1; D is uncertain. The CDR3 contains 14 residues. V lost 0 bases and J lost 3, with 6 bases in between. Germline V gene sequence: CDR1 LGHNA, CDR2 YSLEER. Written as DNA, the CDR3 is TGCGCCAGCAGCCAAGATCCCCGCTACAATGAGCAGTTCTTC. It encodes CASSQDPRYNEQFF.